This TCR beta chain was obtained from a study of blood T cell repertoires in COVID-19. Study context: T cells, B-cell-depleted T cells, or PBMCs provided the cDNA or gDNA that served as material.

As originally analysed: Researchers report that nucleated cell counts were estimated from reference gene primer amplification. The data were produced by immunoSEQ multiplex PCR, yet TCRdb's version contains in-frame clones alone and is incomplete. V, J and clone size derive from that table, while D and trimming were established from the DNA sequence. Among about 520,000 clones listed, approximately 83% were seen once. The receptor was isolated from a human donor in a cohort sampled during active COVID-19. Sequencing input: peripheral blood.

CDR3 region: CASSTGQFENTEAFF. In DNA form, the CDR3 reads TGTGCCAGTAGTACTGGACAGTTCGAGAACACTGAAGCTTTCTTT. This chain connects TRBV19 to TRBJ1-1, with D possibly TRBD1 on 6 matching bases. V was trimmed by 4 bases and J by 1 base, leaving 13 bases between them. This CDR3 contains 15 residues. Germline lookup yields CDR1 LNHDA and CDR2 SQIVND (reference sequence).